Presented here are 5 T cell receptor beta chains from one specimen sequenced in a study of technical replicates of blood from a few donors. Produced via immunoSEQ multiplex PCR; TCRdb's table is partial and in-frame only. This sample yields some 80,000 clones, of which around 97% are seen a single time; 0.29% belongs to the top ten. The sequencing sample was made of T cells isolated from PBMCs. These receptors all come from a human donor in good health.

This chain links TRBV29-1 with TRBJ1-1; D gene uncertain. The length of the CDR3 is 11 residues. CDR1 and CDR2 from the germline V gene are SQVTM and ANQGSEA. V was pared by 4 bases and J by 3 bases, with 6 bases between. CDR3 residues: CSVGRDTEAFF. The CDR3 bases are TGCAGCGTTGGGAGGGACACTGAAGCTTTCTTT.

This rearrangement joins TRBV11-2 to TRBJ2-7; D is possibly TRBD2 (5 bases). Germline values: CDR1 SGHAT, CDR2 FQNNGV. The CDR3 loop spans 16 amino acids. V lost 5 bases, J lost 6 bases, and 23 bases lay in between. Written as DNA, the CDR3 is TGTGCCAGCAGCCTTCTTGGTTGGGAGTCGAAAAGCGAGCAGTACTTC. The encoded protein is CASSLLGWESKSEQYF.

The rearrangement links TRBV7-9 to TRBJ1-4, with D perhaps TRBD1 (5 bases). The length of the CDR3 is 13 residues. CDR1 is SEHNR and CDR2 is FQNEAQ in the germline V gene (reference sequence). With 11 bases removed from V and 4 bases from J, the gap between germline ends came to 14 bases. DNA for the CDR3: TGTGCCGTAGGCCCAGGGATTAATGAAAAACTGTTTTTT. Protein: CAVGPGINEKLFF. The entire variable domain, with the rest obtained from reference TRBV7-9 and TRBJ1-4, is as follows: DTGVSQNPRHKITKRGQNVTFRCDPISEHNRLYWYRQTLGQGPEFLTYFQNEAQLEKSRLLSDRFSAERPKGSFSTLEIQRTEQGDSAMYLCAVGPGINEKLFFGSGTQLSVL.

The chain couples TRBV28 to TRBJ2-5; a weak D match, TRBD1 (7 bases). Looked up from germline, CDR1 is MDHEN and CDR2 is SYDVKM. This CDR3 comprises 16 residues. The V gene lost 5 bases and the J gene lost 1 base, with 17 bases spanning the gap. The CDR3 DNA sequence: TGTGCCAGCAGTCCCTCAGGGGGGACGGCCCAAGAGACCCAGTACTTC. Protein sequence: CASSPSGGTAQETQYF.

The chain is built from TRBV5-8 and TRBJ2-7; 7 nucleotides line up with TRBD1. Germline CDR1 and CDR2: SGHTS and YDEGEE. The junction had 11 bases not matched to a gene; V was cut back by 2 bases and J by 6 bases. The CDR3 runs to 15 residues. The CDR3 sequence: CASSFSRQGGGEQYF. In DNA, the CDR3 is TGTGCCAGCAGCTTTAGTCGACAGGGCGGTGGCGAGCAGTACTTC.